A selection of T cell receptor beta chains follows, all from one sample in a study of blood T cell repertoires in COVID-19. Sequenced by immunoSEQ multiplex PCR; TCRdb stores in-frame clones only, minus some. The sample gives 90,000 to 100,000 clones, about four fifths of which show up once; 2% is in the top ten. The sample taken for sequencing was peripheral blood. The receptors derive from a man aged 70 or older with active or convalescent COVID-19. CDR3s include the opening cysteine and the closing phenylalanine or tryptophan. The D gene is left open where the match is weak. The size field is filled for only some rows; it gives once, few, many or a size class.

TRBJ2-5 13 NA TRBV2 NA TGTGCCAGCAGTGTCACAGGGCGCGAGACCCAGTACTTC CASSVTGRETQYF
TRBJ1-4 15 NA TRBV18 NA TGTGCCAGCTCACAAGTACAGGGCCGGAATGAAAAACTGTTTTTT CASSQVQGRNEKLFF
TRBJ2-3 16 NA TRBV7-2 TRBD2 TGTGCCAGCAGCTTAGAGTTAGCGGGGGGCACAGATACGCAGTATTTT CASSLELAGGTDTQYF
TRBJ1-2 15 NA TRBV28 TRBD1 TGTGCCAGCAGTTTGGGCCAACAGGGGGCGAGGGGCTACACCTTC CASSLGQQGARGYTF
TRBJ2-1 14 NA TRBV5-8 NA TGTGCCAGCAGCTTGGCACAGGGTTACAATGAGCAGTTCTTC CASSLAQGYNEQFF
TRBJ1-2 13 NA TRBV3-1/TRBV3-2 TRBD1 TGTGCCAGCAGCCGACAGGGGGGTGATGGCTACACCTTC CASSRQGGDGYTF
TRBJ1-3 14 NA TRBV3-1/TRBV3-2 NA TGTGCCAGCAGCCGCAGACAGATTGGAAACACCATATATTTT CASSRRQIGNTIYF
TRBJ2-7 14 NA TRBV20-1 TRBD2 TGCAGTGCTAGTTCGTCGGGGGGGCTTGACGAGCAGTACTTC CSASSSGGLDEQYF
TRBJ2-2 14 NA TRBV28 NA TGTGCCAGCAGTTTCCTGTTAAGCGCCGGGGAGCTGTTTTTT CASSFLLSAGELFF
TRBJ2-3 13 NA TRBV7-2 NA TGTGCCAGCAGTTTTGGAACGGGTGATACGCAGTATTTT CASSFGTGDTQYF
TRBJ2-1 15 NA TRBV28 NA TGTGCCAGCAGTTTCGGGGGAATCTCCTACAATGAGCAGTTCTTC CASSFGGISYNEQFF
TRBJ2-1 14 NA TRBV19 NA TGTGCCAGTAGTATTATGGGGCCCTACAATGAGCAGTTCTTC CASSIMGPYNEQFF
TRBJ1-1 13 NA TRBV4-3 NA TGCGCCAGCAGCCAGGACACCACCGTTGAAGCTTTCTTT CASSQDTTVEAFF
TRBJ2-7 14 NA TRBV4-1 TRBD2 TGCGCCAGCAGTGGAAGCGGGGGGGACAACGAGCAGTACTTC CASSGSGGDNEQYF
TRBJ1-4 16 NA TRBV28 TRBD1 TGTGCCAGCAGTTACGAGGGGGCCACAACTAATGAAAAACTGTTTTTT CASSYEGATTNEKLFF
TRBJ2-1 17 NA TRBV24-1 NA TGTGCCACCAGTGATTTATCTTTGGGGGGGGCAGCAGGTGAGCAGTTCTTC CATSDLSLGGAAGEQFF
TRBJ2-7 15 once TRBV4-1 NA TGCGCCAGCGGTCAGCATTTGCAGGGGGGCTACGAGCAGTACTTC CASGQHLQGGYEQYF
TRBJ2-7 14 NA TRBV3-1/TRBV3-2 TRBD1 TGTGCCAGCAGCACCTCACAGGGGGCGGGCGAGCAGTACTTC CASSTSQGAGEQYF
TRBJ2-5 16 NA TRBV5-4 TRBD2 TGTGCCAGCAGCTCGGGACTAGCGGGGTACCAAGAGACCCAGTACTTC CASSSGLAGYQETQYF
TRBJ1-5 15 once TRBV5-8 NA TGTGCCAGCAACCCGGGGGTCCTACGCAATCAGCCCCAGCATTTT CASNPGVLRNQPQHF
TRBJ2-5 16 NA TRBV5-1 TRBD2 TGCGCCAGCAGCAGAACTAGCGGGGACCTTCAAGAGACCCAGTACTTC CASSRTSGDLQETQYF
TRBJ1-5 15 NA TRBV27 TRBD1 TGTGCCAGCAGTGGCCGGTGGACAGGGTTACAGCCCCAGCATTTT CASSGRWTGLQPQHF
TRBJ1-6 16 few TRBV5-6 NA TGTGCCAGCAGCTTTTCCGGGCCTGGCGGGAATTCACCCCTCCACTTT CASSFSGPGGNSPLHF
TRBJ2-5 11 NA TRBV7-9 NA TGTGCCAGCAGCTTAATCGGGACCCAGTACTTC CASSLIGTQYF
TRBJ2-3 18 NA TRBV18 TRBD2 TGTGCCAGCTCACCGGGCCCTAGCGGGGGGTCCAGCACAGATACGCAGTATTTT CASSPGPSGGSSTDTQYF
TRBJ2-7 13 NA TRBV19 TRBD1 TGTGCCAGTAGCCTGACAGGGGTTAACGAGCAGTACTTC CASSLTGVNEQYF
TRBJ2-2 18 NA TRBV7-2 TRBD1 TGTGCCAGCAGCCACCGGGACAGGGGGCACGGTATAGCCGGGGAGCTGTTTTTT CASSHRDRGHGIAGELFF
TRBJ1-3 15 NA TRBV5-1 NA TGCGCCAGCAGTCTGGAGGCCGGGAGGGGAAACACCATATATTTT CASSLEAGRGNTIYF
TRBJ1-4 13 NA TRBV2 NA TGTGCCAGCATGAGGGCAGTTCTTGAAAAACTGTTTTTT CASMRAVLEKLFF
TRBJ1-4 13 NA TRBV15 NA TGTGCCACCAGCAGAGCGGAGGCCGAAAAACTGTTTTTT CATSRAEAEKLFF
TRBJ1-3 14 NA TRBV19 NA TGTGCCAGTAACTCCAGAGGGAGAGGAAACACCATATATTTT CASNSRGRGNTIYF
TRBJ2-7 13 NA TRBV5-6 TRBD1 TGTGCCAGCAGCCACGGGACAGGGGTCGAGCAGTACTTC CASSHGTGVEQYF
TRBJ1-1 15 NA TRBV15 TRBD1 TGTGCCACCAGCAGAAAGGACAGGGGGGACACTGAAGCTTTCTTT CATSRKDRGDTEAFF
TRBJ1-3 16 NA TRBV18 TRBD1 TGTGCCAGCTCACCCTACAGGGGTGCATCTGGAAACACCATATATTTT CASSPYRGASGNTIYF
TRBJ1-5 16 NA TRBV5-4 TRBD1 TGTGCCAGCAGCGCCGGGACAGGGGGCGTCAATCAGCCCCAGCATTTT CASSAGTGGVNQPQHF
TRBJ2-2 13 NA TRBV7-9 NA TGTGCCAGCGGAGGGGGGGACACCGGGGAGCTGTTTTTT CASGGGDTGELFF
TRBJ2-5 15 NA TRBV7-2 TRBD2 TGTGCCAGCAGCTCCCAGCGGGGCGACCAAGAGGCCCAGTACTTC CASSSQRGDQEAQYF
TRBJ2-7 15 NA TRBV6-5 NA TGTGCCAGCAGCCGCGAAAGGGGGTACGGCTACGAGCAGTACTTC CASSRERGYGYEQYF
TRBJ1-1 11 NA TRBV24-1 NA TGTGCCACCTGGGCAGCCCATGAAGCTTTCTTT CATWAAHEAFF
TRBJ2-7 19 NA TRBV28 NA TGTGCCAGCAGTTTAAGGCCGCACAACCCAGGCCCAAGCTCCTACGAGCAGTACTTC CASSLRPHNPGPSSYEQYF
TRBJ2-3 14 NA TRBV28 TRBD2 TGTGCCAGCAGTGGGGCGGGGGGGCCAGATACGCAGTATTTT CASSGAGGPDTQYF
TRBJ2-7 13 NA TRBV2 TRBD1 TGTGCCAGCGGACAGGGACCTACCTACGAGCAGTACTTC CASGQGPTYEQYF
TRBJ2-1 16 NA TRBV30 TRBD2 TGTGCCTGGAGTGAGAAAGGGACTAGCGCCTACAATGAGCAGTTCTTC CAWSEKGTSAYNEQFF
TRBJ2-7 15 NA TRBV7-3 TRBD1 TGTGCCAGCAGCTTCACCGGGACAGGGGGCGACGAGCAGTACTTC CASSFTGTGGDEQYF
TRBJ2-3 16 NA TRBV7-2 TRBD1 TGTGCCAGCAGCGACCGGGACAGAAAACTCACAGATACGCAGTATTTT CASSDRDRKLTDTQYF
TRBJ1-5 12 NA TRBV28 NA TGTGCCAGCAGTCCGTTAAATCAGCCCCAGCATTTT CASSPLNQPQHF
TRBJ1-4 16 NA TRBV4-1 NA TGCGCCAGCAGCCAAGGGAGTCAGGGTGGGATTGAAAAACTGTTTTTT CASSQGSQGGIEKLFF
TRBJ2-1 16 NA TRBV28 NA TGTGCCAGCAGTTCCCTCAGACAGACAGTTCCTGGTGAGCAGTTCTTC CASSSLRQTVPGEQFF
TRBJ1-5 14 few TRBV3-1/TRBV3-2 NA TGTGCCAGCAGCCAGAACAGGGATGGCCAGCCCCAGCATTTT CASSQNRDGQPQHF
TRBJ1-1 14 few TRBV7-8 NA TGTGCCAGCAGCTTAGGGGGGGTAGGGGCCGAAGCTTTCTTT CASSLGGVGAEAFF
TRBJ1-1 15 NA TRBV30 TRBD1 TGTGCCTGGAGCGTTACCGGGACAGGGAACACTGAAGCTTTCTTT CAWSVTGTGNTEAFF
TRBJ2-2 17 NA TRBV13 TRBD2 TGTGCCAGCAGCCTCAATCCTAGCGGGGGGTACACCGGGGAGCTGTTTTTT CASSLNPSGGYTGELFF
TRBJ1-1 13 NA TRBV30 NA TGTGCCTGGAGTGTAGCGGGAGGCACTGAAGCTTTCTTT CAWSVAGGTEAFF
TRBJ2-1 15 NA TRBV7-9 TRBD1 TGTGCCAGCAGCTTAGTTGATTTCAGGGGGCATGAGCAGTTCTTC CASSLVDFRGHEQFF